This T cell receptor gamma chain is drawn from a study of intestinal T cells in coeliac disease. The study, taken as a whole, reports: TRG clustering correctly classified most of the roughly 54 biopsies (about 94%). Splitting by age did not yield significant classification despite group age differences. PCR duplicates were indistinguishable from repeated CDR3 amino acid sequences.

V lost 12 bases to trimming and J lost 17 bases; unmatched junction nucleotides: 16. The CDR3 runs 11 residues. The TRG library came from 200 ng of biopsy DNA amplified with LymphoTrack primers. TCRdb processed the multiplex PCR reads again with the CATT caller. The sample includes more than 650 gamma-chain clones, around 53% of them seen just once. With respect to this clone: Its antigen is not known.

Genomic DNA came from ten approximately 4.8-µm formalin-fixed paraffin-embedded scrolls per case. This TCR was recovered from a human donor who served as a control with a normal duodenal biopsy, not a healthy volunteer. Sequencing was performed on a duodenal biopsy. V usage is TRGV10 and J usage is TRGJP1. TRGV10 is treated as an ORF (open reading frame) with a function not yet certain. The CDR3 loop reads CAAWTSGSKIF. The CDR3 DNA follows: TGTGCTGCTTGGACAAGTGGTTCGAAGATATTT.